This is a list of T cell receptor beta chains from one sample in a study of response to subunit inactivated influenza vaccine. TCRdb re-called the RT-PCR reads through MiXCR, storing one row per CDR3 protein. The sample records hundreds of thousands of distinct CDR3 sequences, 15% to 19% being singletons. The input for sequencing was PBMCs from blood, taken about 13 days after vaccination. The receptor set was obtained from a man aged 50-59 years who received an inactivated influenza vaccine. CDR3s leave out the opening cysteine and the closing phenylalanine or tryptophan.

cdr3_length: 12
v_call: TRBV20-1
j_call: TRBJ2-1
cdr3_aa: SAIWGGPYNEQF

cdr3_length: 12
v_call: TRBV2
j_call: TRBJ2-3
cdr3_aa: ASSEGFSTDTQY

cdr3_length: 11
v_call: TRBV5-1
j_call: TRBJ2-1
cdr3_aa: ASSLAGPNEQF

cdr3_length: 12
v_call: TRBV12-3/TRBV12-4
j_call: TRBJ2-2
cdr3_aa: ASSRGGFTGELF

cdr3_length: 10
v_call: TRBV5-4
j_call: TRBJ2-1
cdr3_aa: ASSPSRNEQF

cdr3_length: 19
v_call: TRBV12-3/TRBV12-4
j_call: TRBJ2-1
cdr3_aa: ASSLFLATSGWRSSYNEQF

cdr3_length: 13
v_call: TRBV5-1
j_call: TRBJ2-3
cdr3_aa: ASSLMGESTDTQY

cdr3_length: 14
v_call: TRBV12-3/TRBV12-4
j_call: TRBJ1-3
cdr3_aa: ASSLLFGASGNTIY

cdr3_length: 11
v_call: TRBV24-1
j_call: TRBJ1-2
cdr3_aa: ATSGGLGYGYT

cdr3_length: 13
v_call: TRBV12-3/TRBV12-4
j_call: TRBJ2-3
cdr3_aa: ASSLFDPSTDTQY

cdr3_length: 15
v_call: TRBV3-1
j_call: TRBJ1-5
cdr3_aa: ASSQDSFQGGNQPQH

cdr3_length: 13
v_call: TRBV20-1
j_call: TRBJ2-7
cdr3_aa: SARDRGLAVYEQY

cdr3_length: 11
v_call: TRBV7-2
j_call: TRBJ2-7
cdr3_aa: ASSLRDNYEQY

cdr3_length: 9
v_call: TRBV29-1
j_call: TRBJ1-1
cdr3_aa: SVGDLTEAF

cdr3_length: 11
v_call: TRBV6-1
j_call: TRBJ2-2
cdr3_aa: ASSGQYTGELF

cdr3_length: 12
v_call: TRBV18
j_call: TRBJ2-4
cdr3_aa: ASSPVSAKNIQY

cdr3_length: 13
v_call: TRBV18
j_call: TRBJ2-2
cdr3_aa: ASSTGVRNTGELF

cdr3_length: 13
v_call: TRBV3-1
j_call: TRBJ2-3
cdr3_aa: ASSVSGTSTDTQY

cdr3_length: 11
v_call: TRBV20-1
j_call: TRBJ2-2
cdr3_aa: SATDREPGELF

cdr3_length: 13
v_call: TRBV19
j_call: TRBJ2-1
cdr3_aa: ASRRDAAGYNEQF

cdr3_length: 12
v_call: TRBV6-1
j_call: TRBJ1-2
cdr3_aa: ASSLLTGGQGYT

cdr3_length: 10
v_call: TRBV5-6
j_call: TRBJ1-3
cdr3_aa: ASSFPGNTIY

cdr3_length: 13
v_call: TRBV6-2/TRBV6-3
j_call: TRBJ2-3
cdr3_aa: ASSYGTWTTDTQY

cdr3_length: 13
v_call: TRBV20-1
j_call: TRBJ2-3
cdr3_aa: SAVPGLAMADTQY

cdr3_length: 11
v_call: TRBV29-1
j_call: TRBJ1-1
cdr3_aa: SDVRGENTEAF

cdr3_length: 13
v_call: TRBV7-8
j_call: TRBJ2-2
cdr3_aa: ASSLFSGNTGELF

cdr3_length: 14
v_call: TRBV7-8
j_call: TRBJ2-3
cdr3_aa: ASSLGAGAGTDTQY

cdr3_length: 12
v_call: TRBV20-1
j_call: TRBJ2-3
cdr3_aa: SARLAGQDDTQY

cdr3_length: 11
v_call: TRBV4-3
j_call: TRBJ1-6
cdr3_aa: ASSQEGQSPLH

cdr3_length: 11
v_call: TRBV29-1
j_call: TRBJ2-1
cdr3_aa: SVEVLRNGEQF

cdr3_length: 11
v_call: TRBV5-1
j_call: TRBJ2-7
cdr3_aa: ASSLGQGSEQY

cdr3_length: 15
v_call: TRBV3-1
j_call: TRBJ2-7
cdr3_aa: ASSTRTTSGSLHEQY